The 20 T cell receptor beta chains reported below all come from one sample, sequenced in a study of T cells in women clearing cervical HPV infection. Libraries were prepared by immunoSEQ multiplex PCR; TCRdb keeps only in-frame clonotypes and omits some of them. The table for this sample gives 30,000 or so clones. The specimen sequenced was blood buffy coat. The receptor set was obtained from a woman aged 18 to 75 with a cervical HPV16 infection that either progressed to CIN3+ or cleared (not recorded which).

On this clone: The read gets to within 3 residues of the CDR3 end, and the germline J gene fills in the rest. The rearrangement uses TRBV20-1 and TRBJ2-5; 9 bases agree with TRBD2. Trimming at V came to 0 bases and at J to 5 bases, leaving 7 bases not matched to a gene. Germline lookup yields CDR1 DFQATT and CDR2 SNEGSKA (reference sequence). The CDR3 runs to 15 residues. The DNA read from the CDR3 is TGCAGTGCTAGAGATTGGGGACTAGCTGCGGAGACC. Translation gives CSARDWGLAAET. The full CDR3 is CSARDWGLAAETQYF.

A note on this clone: The sequenced fragment ends 3 residues before the CDR3 boundary, so the rest is inferred from the germline J gene. This sequence joins TRBV18 and TRBJ1-1; D not certain. The CDR3 is made up of 13 amino acids. The V gene lost 6 bases and the J gene lost 2 bases, with 10 bases spanning the gap. Germline-derived CDR1 and CDR2 are KGHSH and LQKENI. The DNA read from the CDR3 is TGTGCCAGCTCGTCCCAATCAAACACTGAA. Its protein is CASSSQSNTE. The whole CDR3 protein is CASSSQSNTEAFF. The whole variable domain, remainder taken from reference TRBV18 and TRBJ1-1, is NAGVMQNPRHLVRRRGQEARLRCSPMKGHSHVYWYRQLPEEGLKFMVYLQKENIIDESGMPKERFSAEFPKEGPSILRIQQVVRGDSAAYFCASSSQSNTEAFFGQGTRLTVV.

Comments on this clone: The read ends 3 residues shy of where the CDR3 ends; the end is completed using the germline J gene. This chain uses TRBV29-1 with TRBJ2-1, with 10 bases matching TRBD2. With V trimmed by 6 bases and J by 1 base, 9 bases remained unmatched. The CDR3 has 16 amino acids. Germline values: CDR1 SQVTM, CDR2 ANQGSEA. The CDR3 bases that were read are TGCAGCGTCCGAGGGGCTAGCGGGAGTTCCTACAATGAG. Translation: CSVRGASGSSYNE. The full CDR3 protein is CSVRGASGSSYNEQFF.

With regard to this clone: The read comes to an end 3 residues before the CDR3 does, leaving the germline J gene to fill in the end. The chain recombines TRBV7-2 with TRBJ2-1; 8 bases agree with TRBD1. In germline, CDR1 is SGHTA, CDR2 FQGNSA. The CDR3 extends over 16 amino acids. The ends lost 0 bases at V and 6 bases at J; junction bases unmatched: 7. The covered CDR3 bases are TGTGCCAGCAGCTTAGCCGGGACAGGACAATTCAATGAG. This encodes CASSLAGTGQFNE. The full-length CDR3 reads as CASSLAGTGQFNEQFF.

Judged by frequency, this clone is medium-sized. The read terminates 3 residues before the CDR3 end, so the remaining end is supplied by the germline J gene. The J gene is TRBJ2-3, the V gene TRBV10-3; maybe TRBD1 (6 bases). The germline CDR1 and CDR2 sequences are ENHRY and SYGVKD. V dropped 6 bases and J dropped 4 bases, with 20 bases sitting between them. CDR3 length equals 16 residues. Incomplete CDR3 DNA: TGTGCCATCAGCCAACAGGGCCCCACGATGGCAGATACG. Its translation: CAISQQGPTMADT. The whole CDR3 region reads CAISQQGPTMADTQYF.

As regards this clone: The read halts 3 residues ahead of the CDR3 end, with the missing end drawn from the germline J gene. The V call is TRBV20-1, the J call TRBJ1-5, with 7 bases aligning to TRBD1. The CDR3 is made up of 14 amino acids. V shed 6 bases and J 4 bases; nucleotides not matched to a gene: 9. Germline V lookup: CDR1 DFQATT, CDR2 SNEGSKA (reference sequence). The sequenced CDR3 bases are TGCAGTGCCCTACAAAACAGGGGTAATCAGCCC. Its translation: CSALQNRGNQP. In full, the CDR3 is CSALQNRGNQPQHF.

A note on this clone: The read falls 3 residues short of the CDR3 end, and the missing part is taken from the germline J gene. The chain joins TRBV10-3 to TRBJ2-3; the match to TRBD2 covers 8 bases. V was pared by 4 bases and J by 1 base, with 4 bases of the junction left unmatched. CDR1 is ENHRY and CDR2 is SYGVKD in the germline V gene. This CDR3 spans 15 amino acids. The sequenced CDR3 bases are TGTGCCATCAGTGTGGAAGCGGGGGGCACAGATACG. This codes for CAISVEAGGTDT. The CDR3 in its entirety is CAISVEAGGTDTQYF.

Comments on this clone: The read ends 3 residues early relative to the CDR3; the germline J gene fills the gap. The chain is built from TRBV29-1 and TRBJ1-1; 9 nucleotides line up with TRBD1. Germline trimming cut 7 bases from V and 6 bases from J; bases unmatched to any gene: 12. This CDR3 is built from 14 residues. Germline V gives CDR1 SQVTM, CDR2 ANQGSEA. The DNA read from the CDR3 is TGCAGCGGGACCCCGGGACAGGGTTTCGCTGAA. It translates to CSGTPGQGFAE. The full CDR3 protein reads CSGTPGQGFAEAFF.

Worth noting for this clone: With the read ending 3 residues before the CDR3 end, the germline J gene is used to fill in that end. The J gene is TRBJ2-2, the V gene TRBV6-4; TRBD1 matches at 10 bases. Germline values: CDR1 MRHNA, CDR2 SNTAGT. The CDR3 length is 14 residues. CDR3 protein: CASSDSTGGSPLFF. Partial CDR3 DNA: TGTGCCAGCAGTGACTCGACAGGGGGCTCACCG.

In the case of this clone: The read ends 3 residues shy of where the CDR3 ends; the end is completed using the germline J gene. This chain connects TRBV7-6 to TRBJ2-6; TRBD1 matches at 9 bases. The CDR3 has 17 amino acids. Trimming at V came to 5 bases and at J to 6 bases, leaving 11 bases not matched to a gene. CDR1 and CDR2 (germline): SGHVS, FNYEAQ. Incomplete CDR3 DNA: TGTGCCAGCAGCCTACGGACAGGGGCGGGTCAGGCCAACGTC. It yields the protein CASSLRTGAGQANV. The CDR3 as a whole reads CASSLRTGAGQANVLTF.

To note about this clone: Coverage ceases 3 residues before the CDR3 finishes, and the germline J gene fills in the end. The chain recombines TRBV19 with TRBJ1-2, with 7 bases that match TRBD1. The CDR3 loop spans 15 amino acids. The V and J ends lost 2 bases and 4 bases, in that order; junction bases with no gene match: 7. Germline-derived CDR1 and CDR2 are LNHDA and SQIVND (reference sequence). The CDR3 bases that were read are TGTGCCAGTAGTATATACCCTCGGGACAGCTATGGC. It yields the protein CASSIYPRDSYG. The CDR3 as a whole reads CASSIYPRDSYGYTF.

On this clone: From the germline J gene comes the end of the CDR3, since the read stops 3 residues before it. The rearrangement uses TRBV7-2 and TRBJ1-2; D is undetermined. CDR1 is SGHTA and CDR2 is FQGNSA in the germline V gene. The CDR3 totals 14 residues. The sequenced part of the CDR3 DNA is TGTGCCAGCAGCTTAGGCCAGGCAAACAATGAC. Translated: CASSLGQANND. From start to end, the CDR3 is CASSLGQANNDYTF.

With respect to this clone: The read ends 3 residues shy of where the CDR3 ends; the end is completed using the germline J gene. The chain is built from TRBV9 and TRBJ1-2; 7 nucleotides align to TRBD1. The germline V gene encodes CDR1 SGDLS and CDR2 YYNGEE. The CDR3 has 14 residues. The CDR3 is CASSVAADRDGYTF. The covered CDR3 bases are TGTGCCAGCAGCGTAGCGGCCGACAGGGACGGC.

Notes on this clone: With the read ending 3 residues before the CDR3 end, the germline J gene is used to fill in that end. V usage is TRBV19 and J usage is TRBJ2-3, with D possibly matching TRBD2 (5 bases). The ends were cut back, 0 bases at V and 2 bases at J, with 6 bases in the middle. In germline, CDR1 is LNHDA, CDR2 SQIVND (reference sequence). The CDR3 contains 14 residues. The CDR3 loop is CASSIETITDTQYF. The part of the CDR3 DNA that was read is TGTGCCAGTAGTATAGAGACTATCACAGATACG.

As concerns this clone: The sequence runs out 3 residues before the end of the CDR3; the remainder is reconstructed from the germline J gene. V gene TRBV2 combines with J gene TRBJ1-1, with D tentatively TRBD1 (6 bases). Germline lookup yields CDR1 SNHLY and CDR2 FYNNEI. Trimming pared 6 bases from V and 0 bases from J, leaving 14 bases between. CDR3 length equals 15 residues. CDR3 region: CASRREGGMNTEAFF. Partial CDR3 DNA: TGTGCCAGCAGGAGGGAGGGGGGGATGAACACTGAA.

Note on this clone: The CDR3 is cut off 3 residues early in the read; its end comes from the germline J gene. The chain is built from TRBV19 and TRBJ2-1; D gene uncertain. The CDR3 contains 14 residues. CDR1 is LNHDA and CDR2 is SQIVND in the germline V gene (reference sequence). Trimming cost V 5 bases and J 8 bases, with 16 bases left between them. The sequenced CDR3 bases are TGTGCCAGTAGTTCGGCCCGGGTTCGGGATGAG. Protein sequence: CASSSARVRDE. The entire CDR3 is CASSSARVRDEQFF.

Worth noting for this clone: The sequenced fragment ends 3 residues before the CDR3 boundary, so the rest is inferred from the germline J gene. The rearrangement links TRBV7-9 to TRBJ2-5, with D perhaps matching TRBD2 (6 bases). Germline CDR1 reads SEHNR; CDR2 reads FQNEAQ (reference sequence). The CDR3 covers 14 residues. With 7 bases removed from V and 6 bases from J, the gap between germline ends came to 18 bases. CDR3 region: CASTLAGTQQTQYF. The sequenced part of the CDR3 DNA is TGTGCCAGCACCCTTGCCGGGACTCAGCAGACC.

With regard to this clone: With the read ending 3 residues before the CDR3 end, the germline J gene is used to fill in that end. This chain links TRBV7-2 with TRBJ2-1, with TRBD2 identical over 12 bases. V shed 2 bases and J 6 bases; nucleotides not matched to a gene: 2. The CDR3 loop spans 15 amino acids. Germline V gene data show CDR1 as SGHTA and CDR2 as FQGNSA. CDR3 region: CASSLLAGGLNEQFF. The sequenced CDR3 bases are TGTGCCAGCAGCTTACTAGCGGGGGGGCTCAATGAG.

Note on this clone: At one of its ends the junction is not consistent with the germline gene, which may arise from a read error. The sequenced fragment ends 3 residues before the CDR3 boundary, so the rest is inferred from the germline J gene. This sample also contains other DNA sequences that code for the same CDR3. J is TRBJ1-3 and V is TRBV7-2; 8 bases align to TRBD1. This CDR3 spans 15 amino acids. The germline CDR1 and CDR2 sequences are SGHTA and FQGNSA. The CDR3 sequence is CASSQNSGTGNTIYF. The covered CDR3 bases are TGTGCCAGCAGCCAAAACTCCGGGACAGGAAACACT.

A note on this clone: Read sequence stops 3 residues before the CDR3 end, and the germline J gene provides the missing end. The V and J genes are TRBV20-1 and TRBJ2-3, with D unclear. V gave up 8 bases and J gave up 3 bases, with 15 bases separating them. The germline V gene encodes CDR1 DFQATT and CDR2 SNEGSKA (reference sequence). The CDR3 extends over 13 amino acids. The CDR3: CSMLQILTDTQYF. The covered CDR3 bases are TGCAGTATGCTGCAGATATTGACAGATACG.